This T cell receptor beta chain comes out of a study of blood T cell repertoires in COVID-19. In the original analysis: Quantification of nucleated cells was approximated via reference gene primer amplification. Assay: immunoSEQ multiplex PCR; the TCRdb copy retains only in-frame clones and omits some. D and trimming come from the DNA, and the V and J calls and clone size come from that table. The data contain 400,000 to 500,000 clones, 70% to 90% of them seen just once; the ten biggest clones take up about 1.5%. Trimming cost V 8 bases and J 0 bases; bases outside gene matches: 1. Germline-derived CDR1 and CDR2 are SNHLY and FYNNEI. The CDR3 runs to 13 residues. Exposed study participants had met a COVID-19 case within 2 weeks before entry.

The sequence came from a woman younger than 35 who had been exposed to COVID-19. This chain joins TRBV2 and TRBJ1-5; TRBD1 agrees at 7 bases. The source material was PBMCs or T cells enriched from blood (not recorded which). CDR3 nucleotides: TGTGCCAGCCAGGGGGATAGCAATCAGCCCCAGCATTTT. Protein sequence: CASQGDSNQPQHF.